This TCR beta chain was recovered during a study of molecular identifiers for immune sequencing clone quantification. Germline V CDR1 and CDR2: SGHDT, YYEEEE. The V end was cut by 0 bases, the J end by 2 bases, with 14 bases between. CDR3 length: 16 amino acids. This clonotype was observed a few times. Via MiXCR, TCRdb re-called the PCR reads, giving one row per CDR3 protein. This sample has about 97,000 distinct CDR3 sequences, with 24% found just once. The chain has TRBV5-6 and TRBJ2-5; D unclear. The sequence came from a human donor in good health. Some libraries in this study had Jurkat cell RNA spiked in. The sequenced sample was naive CD8+ T cells from blood, with Jurkat cell RNA spiked in. Described subset: FACS-sorted CD8+CD4-CCR7+CD45RA+ naive T cells. The CDR3 coding sequence is TGTGCCAGCAGCTTGGTACGTTTGGGGTCTCAAGAGACCCAGTACTTC. The encoded protein is CASSLVRLGSQETQYF.